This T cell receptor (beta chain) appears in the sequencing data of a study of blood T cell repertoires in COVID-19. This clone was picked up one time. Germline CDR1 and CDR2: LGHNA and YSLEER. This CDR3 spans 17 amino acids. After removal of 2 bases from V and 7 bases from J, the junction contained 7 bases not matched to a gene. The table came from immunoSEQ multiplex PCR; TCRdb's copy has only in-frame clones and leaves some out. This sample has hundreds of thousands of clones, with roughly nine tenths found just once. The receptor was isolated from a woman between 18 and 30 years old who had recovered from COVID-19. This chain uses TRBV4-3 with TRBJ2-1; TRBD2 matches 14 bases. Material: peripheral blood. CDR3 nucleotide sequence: TGCGCCAGCAGCCAAACTAGCGGGACTAGCGGGAGTAATGAGCAGTTCTTC. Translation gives CASSQTSGTSGSNEQFF.